The clone carrying this T cell receptor (beta chain) has just one count. This sample is drawn from a study of long-term antiretroviral therapy in people with HIV. Every HIV-positive participant received treatment in the United States. The CDR3 is 13 residues long. CDR1 and CDR2 from the germline V gene are SQVTM and ANQGSEA. Deletions cut 6 bases from V and 0 bases from J, with 10 bases between. The run of the v3.0 immunoSEQ assay was at survey level. Profiling relied on immunoSEQ multiplex PCR, and the TCRdb table lists in-frame clones only, not all of them. The sample contains tens of thousands of clones, approximately 85% of which appear only once.

This sequence was found in a man aged 18 to 30 with HIV. Sequencing was performed on unsorted PBMCs, taken 0.8 years before starting antiretroviral therapy. J is TRBJ2-3 and V is TRBV29-1; D not resolved. DNA for the CDR3: TGCAGCGTGGGGAACAGAAGCACAGATACGCAGTATTTT. Translation gives CSVGNRSTDTQYF.